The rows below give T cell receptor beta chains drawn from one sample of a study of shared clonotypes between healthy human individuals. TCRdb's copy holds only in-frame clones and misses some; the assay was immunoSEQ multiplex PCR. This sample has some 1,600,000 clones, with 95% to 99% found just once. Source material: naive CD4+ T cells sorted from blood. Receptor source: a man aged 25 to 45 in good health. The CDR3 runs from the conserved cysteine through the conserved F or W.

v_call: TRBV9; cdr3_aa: CASSVSAWDRGRTDTQYF
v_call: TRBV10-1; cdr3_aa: CASSGTGMNTGELFF
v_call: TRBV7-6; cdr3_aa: CASSAQLSSYNEQFF
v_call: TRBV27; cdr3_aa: CAVLAEGSYNEQFF
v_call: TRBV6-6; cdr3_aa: CASSRKWQETQYF
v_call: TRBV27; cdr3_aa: CASSWSVGNQPQHF
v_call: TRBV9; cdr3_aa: CASSVSGSSYNEQFF
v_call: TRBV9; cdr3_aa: CASSVVANPHNEQFF
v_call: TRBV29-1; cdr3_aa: CSGGQTYNEQFF
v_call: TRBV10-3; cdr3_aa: CAIRKDRGRETQYF
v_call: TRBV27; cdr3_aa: CASGLLEDTQYF
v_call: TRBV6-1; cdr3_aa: CASQQGGNQPQHF
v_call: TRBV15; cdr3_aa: CATSRDLARSYEQYF
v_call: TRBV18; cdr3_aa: CASSPSGTTHYEQYF
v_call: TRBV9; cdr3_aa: CASSVGEGTAKNIQYF
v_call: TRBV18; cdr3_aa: CASSPNTIGGELFF
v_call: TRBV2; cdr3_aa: CASSPPRDVNTEAFF
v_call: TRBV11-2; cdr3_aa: CASSFRVYEQYF
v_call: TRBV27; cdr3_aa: CASSDAPPGILSSYEQYF
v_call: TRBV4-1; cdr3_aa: CASSQVGLAGAGADTQYF
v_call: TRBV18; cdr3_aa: CASSPRNQETQYF
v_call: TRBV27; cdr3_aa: CASSPRTREGYEQYF
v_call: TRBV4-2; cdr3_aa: CASSQDLGNEQFF
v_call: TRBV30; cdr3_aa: CAWSTMETQYF
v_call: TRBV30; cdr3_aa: CAWAPDGGAKNIQYF
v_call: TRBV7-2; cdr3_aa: CASSLVAGRRGYTF
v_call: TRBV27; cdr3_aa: CASSSTEIAGVFYEQYF
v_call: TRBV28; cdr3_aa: CASSLISSGRAVGNEQFF
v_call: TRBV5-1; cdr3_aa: CASSSRGSHTDTQYF
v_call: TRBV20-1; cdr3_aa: CSARDNEQFF
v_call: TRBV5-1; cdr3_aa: CASSPLRTRNTEAFF
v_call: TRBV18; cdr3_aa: CASSRIAGELFF
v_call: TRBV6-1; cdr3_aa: CATARAANTGELFF
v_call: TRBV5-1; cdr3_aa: CASSFLPSGTTDTQYF
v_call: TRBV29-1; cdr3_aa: CSVVGILSYEQYF
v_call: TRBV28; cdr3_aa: CASGTGTGPYEQYF
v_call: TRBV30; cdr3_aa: CAWRGSGSNQPQHF
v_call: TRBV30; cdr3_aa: CAWSAIREPFEQYF
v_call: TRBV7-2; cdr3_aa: CASSFHRGLSPVQETQYF
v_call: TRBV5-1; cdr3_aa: CASSFGTGDNEQFF
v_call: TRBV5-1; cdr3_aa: CASSLENREAIQYF
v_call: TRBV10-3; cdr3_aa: CAISESGRTTNEKLFF
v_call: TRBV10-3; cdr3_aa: CAISESRGQGFYNEQFF
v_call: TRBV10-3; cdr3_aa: CAISESTVGNTEAFF
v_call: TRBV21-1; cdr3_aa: CASSMLPPHSVDSYEQYF
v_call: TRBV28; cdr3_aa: CASSRGQSSGNTIYF
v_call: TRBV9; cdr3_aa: CASSSSGGVGSEQYF
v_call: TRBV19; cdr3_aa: CASRRLAAALNTGELFF